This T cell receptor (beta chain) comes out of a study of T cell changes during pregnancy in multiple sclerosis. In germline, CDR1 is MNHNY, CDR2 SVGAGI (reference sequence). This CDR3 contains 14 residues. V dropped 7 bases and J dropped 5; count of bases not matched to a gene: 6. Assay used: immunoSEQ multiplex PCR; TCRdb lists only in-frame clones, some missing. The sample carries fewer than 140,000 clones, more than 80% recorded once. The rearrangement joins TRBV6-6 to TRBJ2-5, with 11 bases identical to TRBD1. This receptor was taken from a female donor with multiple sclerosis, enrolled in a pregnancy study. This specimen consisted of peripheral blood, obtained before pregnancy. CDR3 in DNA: TGTGCCAGCAAATTCGGGACAGGGGGGGAGACCCAGTACTTC. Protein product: CASKFGTGGETQYF.